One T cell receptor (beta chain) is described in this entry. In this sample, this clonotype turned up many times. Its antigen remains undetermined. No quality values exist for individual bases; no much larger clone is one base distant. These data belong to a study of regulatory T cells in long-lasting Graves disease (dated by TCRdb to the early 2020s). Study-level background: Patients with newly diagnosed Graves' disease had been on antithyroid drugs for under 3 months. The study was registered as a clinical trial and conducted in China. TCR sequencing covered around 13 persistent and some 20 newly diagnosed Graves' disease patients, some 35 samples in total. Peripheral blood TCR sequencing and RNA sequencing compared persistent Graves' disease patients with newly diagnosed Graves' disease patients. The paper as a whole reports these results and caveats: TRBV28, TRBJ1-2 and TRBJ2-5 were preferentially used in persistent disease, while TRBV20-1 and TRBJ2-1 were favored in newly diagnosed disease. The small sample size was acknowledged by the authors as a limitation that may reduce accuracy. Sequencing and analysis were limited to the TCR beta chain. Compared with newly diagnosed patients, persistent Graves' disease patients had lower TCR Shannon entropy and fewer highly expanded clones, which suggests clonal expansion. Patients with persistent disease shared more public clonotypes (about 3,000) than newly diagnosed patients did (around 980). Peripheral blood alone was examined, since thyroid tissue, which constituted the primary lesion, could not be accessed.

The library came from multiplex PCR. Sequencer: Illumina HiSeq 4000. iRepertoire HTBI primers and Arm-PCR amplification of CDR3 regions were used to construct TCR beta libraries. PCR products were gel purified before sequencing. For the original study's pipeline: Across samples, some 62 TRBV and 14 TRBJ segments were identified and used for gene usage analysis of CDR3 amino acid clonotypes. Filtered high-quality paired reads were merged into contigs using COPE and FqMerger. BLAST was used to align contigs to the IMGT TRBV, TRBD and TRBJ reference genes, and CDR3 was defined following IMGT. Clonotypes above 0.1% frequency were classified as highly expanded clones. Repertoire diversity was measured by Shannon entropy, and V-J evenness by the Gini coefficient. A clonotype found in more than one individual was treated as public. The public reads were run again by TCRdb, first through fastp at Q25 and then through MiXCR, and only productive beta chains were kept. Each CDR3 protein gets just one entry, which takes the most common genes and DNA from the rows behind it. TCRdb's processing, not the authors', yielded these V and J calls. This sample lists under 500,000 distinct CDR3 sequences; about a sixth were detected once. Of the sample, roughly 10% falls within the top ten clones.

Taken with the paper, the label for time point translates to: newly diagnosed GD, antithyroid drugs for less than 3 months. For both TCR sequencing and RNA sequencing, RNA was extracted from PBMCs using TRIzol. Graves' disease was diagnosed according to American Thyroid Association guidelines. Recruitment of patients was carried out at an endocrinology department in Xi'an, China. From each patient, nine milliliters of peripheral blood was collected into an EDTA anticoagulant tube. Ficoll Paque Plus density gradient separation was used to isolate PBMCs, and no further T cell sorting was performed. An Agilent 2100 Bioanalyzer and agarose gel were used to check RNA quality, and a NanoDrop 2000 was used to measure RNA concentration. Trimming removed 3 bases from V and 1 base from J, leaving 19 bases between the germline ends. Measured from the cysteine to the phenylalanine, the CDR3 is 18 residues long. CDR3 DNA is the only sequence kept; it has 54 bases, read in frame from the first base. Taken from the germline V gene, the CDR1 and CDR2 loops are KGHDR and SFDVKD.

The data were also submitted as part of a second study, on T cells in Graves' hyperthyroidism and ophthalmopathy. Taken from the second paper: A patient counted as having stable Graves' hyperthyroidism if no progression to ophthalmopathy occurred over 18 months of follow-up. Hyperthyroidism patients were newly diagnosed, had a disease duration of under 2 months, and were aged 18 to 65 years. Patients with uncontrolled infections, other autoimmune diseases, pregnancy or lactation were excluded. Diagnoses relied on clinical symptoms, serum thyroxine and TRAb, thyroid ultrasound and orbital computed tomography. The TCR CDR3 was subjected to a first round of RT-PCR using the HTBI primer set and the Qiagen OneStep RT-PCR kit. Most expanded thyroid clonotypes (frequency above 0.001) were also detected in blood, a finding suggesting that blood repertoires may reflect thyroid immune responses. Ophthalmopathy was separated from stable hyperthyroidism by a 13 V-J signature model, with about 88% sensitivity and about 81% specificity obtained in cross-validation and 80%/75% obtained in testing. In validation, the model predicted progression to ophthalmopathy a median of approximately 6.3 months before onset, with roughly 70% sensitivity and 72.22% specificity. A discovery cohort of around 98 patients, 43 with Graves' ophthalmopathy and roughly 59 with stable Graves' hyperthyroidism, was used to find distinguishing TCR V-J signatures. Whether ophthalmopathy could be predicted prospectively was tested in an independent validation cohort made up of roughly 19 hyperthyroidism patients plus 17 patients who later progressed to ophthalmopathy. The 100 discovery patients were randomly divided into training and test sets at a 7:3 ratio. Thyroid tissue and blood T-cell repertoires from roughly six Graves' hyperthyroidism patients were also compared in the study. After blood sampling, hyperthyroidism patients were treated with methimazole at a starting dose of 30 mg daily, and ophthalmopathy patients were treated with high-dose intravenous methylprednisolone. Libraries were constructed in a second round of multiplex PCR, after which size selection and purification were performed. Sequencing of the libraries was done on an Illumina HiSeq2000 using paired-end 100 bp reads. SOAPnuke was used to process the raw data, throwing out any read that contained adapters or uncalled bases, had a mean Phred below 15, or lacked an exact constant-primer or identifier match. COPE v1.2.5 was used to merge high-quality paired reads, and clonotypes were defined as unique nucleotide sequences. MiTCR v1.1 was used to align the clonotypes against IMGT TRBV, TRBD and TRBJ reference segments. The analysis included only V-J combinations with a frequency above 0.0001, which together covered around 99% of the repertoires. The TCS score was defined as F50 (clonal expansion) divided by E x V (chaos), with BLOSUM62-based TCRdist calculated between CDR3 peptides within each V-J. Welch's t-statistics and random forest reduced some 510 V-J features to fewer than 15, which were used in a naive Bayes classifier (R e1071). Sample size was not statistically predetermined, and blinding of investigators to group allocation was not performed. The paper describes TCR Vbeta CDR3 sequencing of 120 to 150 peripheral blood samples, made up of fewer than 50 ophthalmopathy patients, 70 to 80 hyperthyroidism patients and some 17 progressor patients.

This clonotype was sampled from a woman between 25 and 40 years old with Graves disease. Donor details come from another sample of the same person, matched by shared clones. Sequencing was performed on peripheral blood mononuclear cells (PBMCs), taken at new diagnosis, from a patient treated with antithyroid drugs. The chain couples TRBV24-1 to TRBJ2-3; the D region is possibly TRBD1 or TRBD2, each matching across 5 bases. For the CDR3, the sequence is CATSDTGTLDHRTDTQYF. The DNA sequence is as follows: TGTGCCACCAGTGATACCGGGACCCTGGACCACCGCACAGATACGCAGTATTTT.